The following is a T cell receptor beta chain sequence with its context. CDR1 is SGHAT, CDR2 FQNNGV, per germline. The CDR3 extends over 15 amino acids. Trimming cost V 6 bases and J 10 bases, with 24 bases left between them. Data came from immunoSEQ multiplex PCR; TCRdb stores just in-frame clones and leaves some out. This table holds about 130,000 clones, approximately 82% found once. These data come from a study of blood T cell repertoires in COVID-19. The source of this sequence is a man aged 60 to 75 with acute or convalescent COVID-19. Input material: peripheral blood. This chain links TRBV11-2 with TRBJ1-1, with a weak D call TRBD1 (5 bases). In DNA, the CDR3 is TGTGCCAGCAGACCGCCGGGGAGGGGTACCCTTATAGCTTTCTTT. This codes for CASRPPGRGTLIAFF.